The rows below give T cell receptor beta chains drawn from one sample of a study of neoadjuvant anti-PD-1 for oral cavity cancer. Profiling relied on immunoSEQ multiplex PCR, and the TCRdb table lists in-frame clones only, not all of them. The sample lists around 81,000 clones; 84% were seen once. Sample: PBMCs, taken before nivolumab (anti-PD-1) treatment. The receptors here all came from a person aged 35-79 years with oral cavity squamous cell carcinoma. Each CDR3 is given with its conserved first and last residue. A D gene is named only where the DNA matches it firmly. Where a row states a size, it is once, few, many or the class of an expanded clone; other rows omit it.

d_call	clone_size	v_call	j_call	cdr3_nt	cdr3_aa
NA	NA	TRBV5-6	TRBJ2-2	TGTGCCAGCAGTCGTAACCGGGAGCTGTTTTTT	CASSRNRELFF
TRBD1	NA	TRBV30	TRBJ1-3	TGTGCCTGGAGTCCCTACCGACAGGGGGTCGCTGGAAACACCATATATTTT	CAWSPYRQGVAGNTIYF
NA	NA	TRBV19	TRBJ1-1	TGTGCCAGTAGTCGGGCCGACGGGGCGCGGGGTGAAGCTTTCTTT	CASSRADGARGEAFF
TRBD2	NA	TRBV7-9	TRBJ2-3	TGTGCCAGCAGCCACCTCCCCGGAGCGGGGGGACCAGATACGCAGTATTTT	CASSHLPGAGGPDTQYF
TRBD1	NA	TRBV28	TRBJ1-1	TGTGCCAGCAGTTTATCCGGGACAGGGGGCTTCACTGAAGCTTTCTTT	CASSLSGTGGFTEAFF
NA	NA	TRBV11-2	TRBJ2-7	TGTGCCAGCAGCGTCCCACCGGGACCGCAGTCGTACGAGCAGTACTTC	CASSVPPGPQSYEQYF
NA	few	TRBV29-1	TRBJ1-5	TGCAGCGTTGGTGCGGGAGGGGAGCAGCCCCAGCATTTT	CSVGAGGEQPQHF
TRBD2	NA	TRBV9	TRBJ2-7	TGTGCCAGCACCTTACTCCCGGGACTAGCCTACGAGCAGTACTTC	CASTLLPGLAYEQYF
NA	NA	TRBV1	TRBJ2-7	TGCACCAGCAGCCACGGCGGATTAAAACCCCGGCAGTACTTC	CTSSHGGLKPRQYF
TRBD1	NA	TRBV6-5	TRBJ2-1	TGTGCCAGTAACAGGGGGCTTGGGGATGAGCAGTTCTTC	CASNRGLGDEQFF
NA	NA	TRBV7-8	TRBJ2-7	TGTGCCAGCAGCTTAGCTCGCAGGTATTCCTACGAGCAGTACTTC	CASSLARRYSYEQYF
NA	NA	TRBV9	TRBJ2-1	TGTGCCAACGGGGATCGGAGGGCCTCGGGTAATGAGCAGTTCTTC	CANGDRRASGNEQFF
NA	NA	TRBV5-1	TRBJ1-1	TGCGCCAGCAGCTTCCGGGGCTGGGACACTGAAGCTTTCTTT	CASSFRGWDTEAFF
NA	NA	TRBV11-2	TRBJ2-7	TGTGCCAGCAGCTTAGGCCGCAGTCCTACCTACGAGCAGTACTTC	CASSLGRSPTYEQYF
TRBD2	NA	TRBV5-1	TRBJ2-2	TGCGCCAGCAGCTTGCTAACTAGCGGGAGTCCCGGGGAGCTGTTTTTT	CASSLLTSGSPGELFF
NA	NA	TRBV29-1	TRBJ2-3	TGCAGCGTTGGATCCCCGGCAGGCACAGATACGCAGTATTTT	CSVGSPAGTDTQYF
NA	NA	TRBV6-5	TRBJ2-2	TGTGCCAGCAGTCTTACTAGCTGGCTCACCGGGGAGCTGTTTTTT	CASSLTSWLTGELFF
TRBD2	few	TRBV9	TRBJ2-3	TGTGCCAGCAGCGGCAGCGGGGTCCACACAGATACGCAGTATTTT	CASSGSGVHTDTQYF
NA	once	TRBV6-1	TRBJ2-1	TGTGCCAGCAGTGGGGGTGGAGCCGGAAGGGGATACAATGAGCAGTTCTTC	CASSGGGAGRGYNEQFF
NA	NA	TRBV5-6	TRBJ1-2	TGTGCCAGCAGCTTGGCGGACACGGGTTTATATGGCTACACCTTC	CASSLADTGLYGYTF
NA	NA	TRBV6-5	TRBJ1-4	TGTGCCAGCAGTTACATCAGCGTGAATGAAAAACTGTTTTTT	CASSYISVNEKLFF
TRBD2	NA	TRBV2	TRBJ2-3	TGTGCCAGCAAGCCGGGACTAGACACAGATACGCAGTATTTT	CASKPGLDTDTQYF
NA	NA	TRBV6-5	TRBJ2-7	TGTGCCAGCAGTTACTCCGGGCCGGGGGCTAAGGACGAGCAGTACTTC	CASSYSGPGAKDEQYF
NA	NA	TRBV29-1	TRBJ2-7	TGCAGCGGCAAGTCCCTTGGCGAGCAGTACTTC	CSGKSLGEQYF
TRBD1	NA	TRBV5-1	TRBJ1-2	TGCGCCAGCAGCTTGGGGGACAGGGATCTGGGCTACACCTTC	CASSLGDRDLGYTF
NA	few	TRBV10-1	TRBJ2-7	TGCGCCAGCAGGCTCCGGGACAACTCCTACGAGCAGTACTTC	CASRLRDNSYEQYF
NA	NA	TRBV6-5	TRBJ1-4	TGTGCCAGCAGTTATTCGGGACATGATGAAAAACTGTTTTTT	CASSYSGHDEKLFF
TRBD1	NA	TRBV5-6	TRBJ1-1	TGTGCCAGCAGCTTTACCGGGACAGCCGCTTTCTTT	CASSFTGTAAFF
NA	NA	TRBV6-5	TRBJ1-1	TGTGCCAGCAGTTACGGGGTTACCCCGAACACTGAAGCTTTCTTT	CASSYGVTPNTEAFF
TRBD2	few	TRBV2	TRBJ2-3	TGTGCCAGCAGCACCCTGACTAGCGGGAGTGTTACGCAGTATTTT	CASSTLTSGSVTQYF
NA	NA	TRBV6-1	TRBJ1-1	TGTGCCAGCAGGTTGGCAGGGGCCGAAGGGGCTTTCTTT	CASRLAGAEGAFF
TRBD2	NA	TRBV5-1	TRBJ2-2	TGCGCCAGCAAGGCGGGAGTTGCGAACACCGGGGAGCTGTTTTTT	CASKAGVANTGELFF
NA	NA	TRBV10-3	TRBJ2-2	TGTGCCATCAGTGATGTTCCCCTGAACACCGGGGAGCTGTTTTTT	CAISDVPLNTGELFF
NA	once	TRBV14	TRBJ2-7	TGTGCCAGCAGCTTAGCCCCTTCGTACGAGCAGTACTTC	CASSLAPSYEQYF
TRBD1	NA	TRBV2	TRBJ1-5	TGTGCCAGCAGTGAAGTCGACAGGGTCGGTCAGCCCCAGCATTTT	CASSEVDRVGQPQHF